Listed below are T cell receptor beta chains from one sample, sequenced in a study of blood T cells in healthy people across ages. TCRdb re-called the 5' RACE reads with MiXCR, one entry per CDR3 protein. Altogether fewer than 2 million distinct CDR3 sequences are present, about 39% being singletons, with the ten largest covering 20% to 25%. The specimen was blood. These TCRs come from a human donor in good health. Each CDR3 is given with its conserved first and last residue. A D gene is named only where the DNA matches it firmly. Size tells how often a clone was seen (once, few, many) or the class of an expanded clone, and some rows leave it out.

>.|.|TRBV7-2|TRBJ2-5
CTSSPSGETQYF
TGTACCAGCAGCCCATCCGGGGAGACCCAGTACTTC
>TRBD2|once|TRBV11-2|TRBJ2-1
CASSQRERSSYNEQFF
TGTGCCAGCAGCCAGCGGGAAAGGAGCTCCTACAATGAGCAGTTCTTC
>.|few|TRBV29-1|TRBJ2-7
CSVASLNSYEQYF
TGCAGCGTTGCGTCCCTGAACTCCTACGAGCAGTACTTC
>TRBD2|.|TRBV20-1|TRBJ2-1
CSASFGLAGDNEQFF
TGCAGTGCTAGTTTCGGACTAGCGGGGGACAATGAGCAGTTCTTC
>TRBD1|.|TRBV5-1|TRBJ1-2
CASGLETGTNYGYTF
TGCGCCAGCGGCTTGGAGACAGGGACTAACTATGGCTACACCTTC
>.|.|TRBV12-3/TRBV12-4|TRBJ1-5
CASKRTALGNQPQHF
TGTGCCAGCAAGAGGACGGCCCTCGGCAATCAGCCCCAGCATTTT
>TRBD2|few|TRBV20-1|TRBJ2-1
CSARGSGGSYNEQFF
TGCAGTGCTAGGGGTAGCGGGGGATCCTACAATGAGCAGTTCTTC
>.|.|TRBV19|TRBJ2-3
CASRAGVNTDTQYF
TGTGCCAGTAGAGCAGGGGTGAACACAGATACGCAGTATTTT
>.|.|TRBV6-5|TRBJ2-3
CASSTPSWGTDTQYF
TGTGCCAGCAGTACCCCGAGTTGGGGCACAGATACGCAGTATTTT
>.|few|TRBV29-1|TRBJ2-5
CSVEDLDRFGETQYF
TGCAGCGTTGAAGATCTGGATAGGTTTGGCGAGACCCAGTACTTC
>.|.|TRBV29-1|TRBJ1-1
CSVAGQGETEAFF
TGCAGCGTTGCGGGGCAGGGAGAGACTGAAGCTTTCTTT
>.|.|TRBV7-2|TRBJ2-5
CACSSSSVSETQYF
TGTGCCTGCAGCTCATCTAGCGTTTCAGAGACCCAGTACTTC
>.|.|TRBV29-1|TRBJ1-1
CSVKDGGEAFF
TGCAGCGTCAAGGATGGGGGTGAAGCTTTCTTT
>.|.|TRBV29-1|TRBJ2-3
CSVDTGTLTDTQYF
TGCAGCGTAGATACAGGGACTCTCACAGATACGCAGTATTTT
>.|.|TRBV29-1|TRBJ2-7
CSVSKYEQYF
TGCAGCGTATCCAAGTACGAGCAGTACTTC
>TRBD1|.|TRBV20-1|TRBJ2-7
CSANPDRLASYEQYF
TGCAGTGCTAACCCGGACAGGTTGGCGTCCTACGAGCAGTACTTC
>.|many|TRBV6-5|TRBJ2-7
CASSILGENEQYF
TGTGCCAGCAGTATTCTAGGGGAAAACGAGCAGTACTTC
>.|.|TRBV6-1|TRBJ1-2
CASSEVGRHIYGYTF
TGTGCCAGCAGTGAAGTGGGGAGGCACATCTATGGCTACACCTTC
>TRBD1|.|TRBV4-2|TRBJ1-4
CASSQSGQTNEKLFF
TGTGCCAGCAGCCAGTCGGGACAGACTAATGAAAAACTGTTTTTT
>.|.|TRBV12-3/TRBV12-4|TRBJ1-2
CASISSRDGGGYTF
TGTGCCAGCATTTCCTCAAGGGACGGGGGGGGCTACACCTTC
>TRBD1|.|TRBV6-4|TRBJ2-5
CASGSGTGGYNEQYF
TGTGCCAGCGGGTCCGGGACAGGGGGATACAATGAGCAGTACTTC
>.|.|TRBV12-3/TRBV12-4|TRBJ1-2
CASSLRADGFGYTF
TGTGCCAGCAGTTTAAGGGCCGACGGGTTTGGCTACACCTTC
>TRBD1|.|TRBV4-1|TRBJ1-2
CASSQVLGGRNYGYTF
TGCGCCAGCAGCCAAGTCTTAGGGGGCCGTAACTATGGCTACACCTTC
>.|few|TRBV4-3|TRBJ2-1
CASIQDTATAHYNEQFF
TGCGCCAGCATCCAAGATACGGCCACTGCACACTACAATGAGCAGTTCTTC
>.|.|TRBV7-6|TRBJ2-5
CASSPQSGFNEQYF
TGTGCCAGCAGTCCCCAATCAGGGTTCAATGAGCAGTACTTC
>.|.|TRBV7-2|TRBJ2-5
CASSLGRDSQTQYF
TGTGCCAGCAGCTTAGGTCGGGATAGTCAGACCCAGTACTTC
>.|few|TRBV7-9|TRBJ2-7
CATRTVSYEQYF
TGTGCCACCCGGACAGTCTCCTACGAGCAGTACTTC
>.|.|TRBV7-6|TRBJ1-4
CASSVGTWDNEKLFF
TGTGCCAGCAGCGTCGGGACTTGGGATAATGAAAAACTGTTTTTT
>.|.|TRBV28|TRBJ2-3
CASSFLGGLNTQYF
TGTGCCAGCAGTTTTCTAGGGGGGCTGAATACGCAGTATTTT
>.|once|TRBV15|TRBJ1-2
CATSRDKGWGYGYTF
TGTGCCACCAGCAGGGATAAGGGTTGGGGCTATGGCTACACCTTC
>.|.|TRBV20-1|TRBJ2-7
CSARVKGTYEQYF
TGCAGTGCTAGAGTAAAGGGAACCTACGAGCAGTACTTC
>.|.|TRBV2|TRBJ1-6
CASTGLLNSPLHF
TGTGCCAGCACGGGACTGTTAAATTCACCCCTCCACTTT